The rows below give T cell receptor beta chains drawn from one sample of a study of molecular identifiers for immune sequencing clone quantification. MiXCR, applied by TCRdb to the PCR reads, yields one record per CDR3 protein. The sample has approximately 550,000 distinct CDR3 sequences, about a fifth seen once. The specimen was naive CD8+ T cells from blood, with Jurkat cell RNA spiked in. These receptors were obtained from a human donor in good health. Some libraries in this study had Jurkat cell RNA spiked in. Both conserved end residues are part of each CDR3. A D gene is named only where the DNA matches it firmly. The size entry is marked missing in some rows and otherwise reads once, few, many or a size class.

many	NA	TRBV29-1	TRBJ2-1	TGCAGCGTTGTTAGCCAGGGGTGGCAGTTCTTC	CSVVSQGWQFF
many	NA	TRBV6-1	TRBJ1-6	TGTGCCAGCAGAAGGGACACGGGGGACTATAATTCACCCCTCCACTTT	CASRRDTGDYNSPLHF
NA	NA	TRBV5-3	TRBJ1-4	TGTGCCAGCAGCTTAGTCACAGGGACCGAGAATGAAAAACTGTTTTTT	CASSLVTGTENEKLFF
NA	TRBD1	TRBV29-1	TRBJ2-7	TGCAGCGTAACGACAACCACAGGGGCCCACGAGCAGTACTTC	CSVTTTTGAHEQYF
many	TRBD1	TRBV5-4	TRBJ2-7	TGTGCCAGCAGCTTGATTGGGACAGGGGACCCGGGTGAGCAGTACTTC	CASSLIGTGDPGEQYF
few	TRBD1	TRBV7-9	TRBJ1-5	TGTGCCAGCAGCTTCGCGGGACAGCATAATCAGCCCCAGCATTTT	CASSFAGQHNQPQHF
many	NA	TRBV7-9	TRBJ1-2	TGTGCCAGCAGCTTAGTGGGCGGGTCGACAGACTATGGCTACACCTTC	CASSLVGGSTDYGYTF
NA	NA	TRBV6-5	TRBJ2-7	TGTGCCAGCAGTTACAATGCCTACGAGCAGTACTTC	CASSYNAYEQYF
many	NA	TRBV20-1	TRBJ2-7	TGCAGTGCTAGAGATATCCCCTACGAGCAGTACTTC	CSARDIPYEQYF
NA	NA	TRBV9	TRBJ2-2	TGTGCCAGCAGCGTAGCGTCAGATACCGGGGAGCTGTTTTTT	CASSVASDTGELFF
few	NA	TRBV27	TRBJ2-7	TGTGCCAGCAGGGCGCACGAACGGTACGAGCAGTACTTC	CASRAHERYEQYF
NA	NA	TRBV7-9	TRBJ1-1	TGTGCCAGCAGCCCCGGGGGGTATGGGGTGTTGAGCACTGAAGCTTTCTTT	CASSPGGYGVLSTEAFF
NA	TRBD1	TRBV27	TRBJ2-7	TGTGCCAACAGGGAGGGACAGGGGCCCGCCTACGAGCAGTACTTC	CANREGQGPAYEQYF
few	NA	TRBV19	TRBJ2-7	TGTGCCAGTAGTATAAGTGCCGGGGCCGAGCAGTACTTC	CASSISAGAEQYF
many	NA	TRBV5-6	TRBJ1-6	TGTGCCAGCAGCTTTTGGAGTGGGGATTCACCCCTCCACTTT	CASSFWSGDSPLHF
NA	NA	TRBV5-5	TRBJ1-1	TGTGCCAGCAGCTTGGGGGGTTTAGGAGCTTTCTTT	CASSLGGLGAFF
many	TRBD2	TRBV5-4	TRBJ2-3	TGTGCCAGCAGCTCGCCGGGACTACCCCTTGGTACGCAGTATTTT	CASSSPGLPLGTQYF
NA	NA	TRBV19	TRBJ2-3	TGTGCCGGTAGTACCAGACAGAAGGATACGCAGTATTTT	CAGSTRQKDTQYF
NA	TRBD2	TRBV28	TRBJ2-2	TGTGCCAGCAGTTTTTGGGCTAGCGGGAGCACCGGGGAGCTGTTTTTT	CASSFWASGSTGELFF
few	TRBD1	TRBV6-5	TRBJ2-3	TGTGCCAGCGGACAGGGGTACACAGATACGCAGTATTTT	CASGQGYTDTQYF
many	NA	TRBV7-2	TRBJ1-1	TGTGCCAGCAGCTTGGGGCTTGTGAATCCAAACACTGAAGCTTTCTTT	CASSLGLVNPNTEAFF
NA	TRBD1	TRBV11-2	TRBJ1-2	TGTGCCAGCAGCTTAGGGACAGGAGGAAACTATGGCTACGCCTTC	CASSLGTGGNYGYAF
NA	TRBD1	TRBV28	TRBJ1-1	TGTGCCAGCAGTTTCCCCCGAAGTGGTACAGGGGGCACTGAAGCTTTCTTT	CASSFPRSGTGGTEAFF
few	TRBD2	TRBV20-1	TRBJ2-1	TGCAGCCTTAGGACTAGCGGGCAGAGCTCCTACAATGAGCAGTTCTTC	CSLRTSGQSSYNEQFF
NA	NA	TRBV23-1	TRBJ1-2	TGCGCCAGCAGTCAAAGCCTCCAGTCCGGGGGGCGAGGTGACTATGGCTACACCTTC	CASSQSLQSGGRGDYGYTF
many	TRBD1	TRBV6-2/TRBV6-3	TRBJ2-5	TGTGCCAGCAGTTCCGCCGGACAGGGGATTCAAGAGACCCAGTACTTC	CASSSAGQGIQETQYF
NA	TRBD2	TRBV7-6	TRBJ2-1	TGTGCCAGCAGCTTAGAAGCGGGGGGTATCAATGAGCAGTTCTTC	CASSLEAGGINEQFF
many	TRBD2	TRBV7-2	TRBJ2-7	TGTGCCAGCAGCCCAGACTGGGGGGGCGAGCAGTACTTC	CASSPDWGGEQYF